One and the same sample provided the 20 T cell receptor beta chains below, sequenced in a study of CD8+ T cells in alopecia areata. TCR sequencing used cDNA made by reverse transcription of extracted RNA. The protocol was immunoSEQ multiplex PCR, while the TCRdb copy is restricted to in-frame clones and leaves out a portion. The sample records roughly 230,000 clones, approximately 45% being singletons. Treatment noted: oral pan-JAK inhibitor, 5-10 mg twice daily. Sequencing was performed on CD4+ T cells sorted from blood, taken between weeks 36 and 40, from a patient treated with tofacitinib. These receptors were collected from a human donor with alopecia areata.

V is TRBV7-2 and J is TRBJ2-5; D may be TRBD1 or TRBD2 (5 bases each). V shed 6 bases and J shed 5 bases, with 10 bases lying between them. In germline, CDR1 is SGHTA, CDR2 FQGNSA. This CDR3 has 12 residues. CDR3 coding DNA: TGTGCCAGCAGGAGGGGTCGGGAGACCCAGTACTTC. Amino acid sequence: CASRRGRETQYF.

This rearrangement joins TRBV28 to TRBJ2-2; D not certain. CDR3 size: 13 residues. Germline values: CDR1 MDHEN, CDR2 SYDVKM. Trimming took off 5 bases at V and 3 bases at J, with 7 bases between the two ends. The CDR3 coding sequence is TGTGCCAGCAGTCCCTACGACACCGGGGAGCTGTTTTTT. As protein: CASSPYDTGELFF.

The chain employs TRBV6-5 and TRBJ2-7, with TRBD1 identical over 7 bases. CDR1 and CDR2 (germline): MNHEY, SVGAGI. After removal of 0 bases from V and 3 bases from J, the junction contained 5 bases not matched to a gene. The CDR3 is made up of 15 amino acids. CDR3 nucleotide sequence: TGTGCCAGCAGTTACTCTATGGGACAGATCTACGAGCAGTACTTC. Its translation: CASSYSMGQIYEQYF.

The chain recombines TRBV5-1 with TRBJ2-2; 8 bases are a match to TRBD1. CDR3 length: 15 amino acids. Germline V CDR1 and CDR2: SGHRS, YFSETQ. Trimming took 3 bases from V and 6 from J; bases not matched to a gene: 7. The CDR3 nucleotides read TGCGCCAGCAGCTACGACAGGGGATTTGCCGGGGAGCTGTTTTTT. Its protein is CASSYDRGFAGELFF.

The CDR3 here is CASSEDSWGLAGAFGKNIQYF. CDR3 DNA sequence: TGTGCCAGCAGCGAGGACTCCTGGGGACTAGCGGGGGCCTTTGGCAAAAACATTCAGTACTTC. The chain recombines TRBV2 with TRBJ2-4, with 14 bases fitting TRBD2. This CDR3 is 21 amino acids long. Per the germline V gene, CDR1 is SNHLY and CDR2 is FYNNEI. The V gene end was trimmed by 6 bases and the J gene end by 3 bases; junction bases not matched to a gene: 19.

The chain joins TRBV7-2 to TRBJ1-2; possibly TRBD1 for D (5 bases). Trimming removed 5 bases at V and 5 bases at J, with 15 bases between. The CDR3 has 14 residues. From germline, CDR1 is SGHTA and CDR2 FQGNSA. CDR3 loop: CASSIDSNLYGYTF. CDR3 bases: TGTGCCAGCAGCATCGACAGCAACCTTTATGGCTACACCTTC.

This clone was observed a handful of times. The chain couples TRBV30 to TRBJ1-6; 9 nucleotides line up with TRBD1. Unmatched junction bases numbered 10, after V lost 5 bases and J lost 14 bases. This CDR3 has 13 residues. Germline CDR1 reads GTSNPN; CDR2 reads SVGIG (reference sequence). CDR3 nucleotides: TGTGCCTGGGCCGGGACAGGGATCCGAACCCTCCACTTT. Amino acid sequence: CAWAGTGIRTLHF.

This clone came up a few times. This chain links TRBV27 with TRBJ2-3; 9 positions match TRBD2. The V segment lost 0 bases and the J segment 8 bases; nucleotides outside the gene matches: 12. Per the germline V gene, CDR1 is MNHEY and CDR2 is SMNVEV (reference sequence). This CDR3 is built from 17 residues. CDR3 amino acids: CASSLSPIAGAARTQYF. The CDR3 nucleotides read TGTGCCAGCAGTTTATCTCCGATAGCGGGAGCCGCTCGTACGCAGTATTTT.

The table lists this clone with a few counts. This chain joins TRBV5-8 and TRBJ2-7; a possible D gene is TRBD1 (5 bases). Germline loops: CDR1 SGHTS, CDR2 YDEGEE. The CDR3 has 15 amino acids. V lost 4 bases and J 3 bases, leaving 17 bases between the germline ends. In nucleotides, the CDR3 is TGTGCCAGCAGCCAGGGCTCCCGGACCCTCTACGAGCAGTACTTC. This codes for CASSQGSRTLYEQYF.

Points on this clone: Other DNA sequences in this specimen translate into the identical CDR3. V is TRBV30 and J is TRBJ1-1, with D possibly TRBD1 on 5 matching bases. CDR1 and CDR2 from the germline V gene are GTSNPN and SVGIG (reference sequence). The CDR3 is 12 residues long. The V gene lost 5 bases and the J gene lost 0 bases, with 7 bases spanning the gap. The CDR3 protein is CAWGHMNTEAFF. The CDR3 nucleotides are TGTGCCTGGGGACACATGAACACTGAAGCTTTCTTT.

The genes are TRBV30 and TRBJ1-4; D not resolved. CDR1 is GTSNPN, CDR2 SVGIG, per germline (reference sequence). V dropped 0 bases and J dropped 5 bases, with 10 bases sitting between them. The CDR3 covers 14 residues. CDR3 protein: CAWSVRAANEKLFF. The CDR3, as DNA: TGTGCCTGGAGTGTACGGGCAGCAAATGAAAAACTGTTTTTT.

This clone has more than one count but fewer than ten. The CDR3 region is CASKTRPAHTQYF. In nucleotides, the CDR3 is TGTGCCAGCAAGACTAGACCCGCGCATACGCAGTATTTT. The J gene is TRBJ2-3, the V gene TRBV28, with D maybe TRBD2 (6 bases). The CDR3 totals 13 residues. Trimming removed 7 bases at V and 7 bases at J, with 15 bases between. Germline V gene sequence: CDR1 MDHEN, CDR2 SYDVKM. The entire variable domain, with the rest obtained from reference TRBV28 and TRBJ2-3, is as follows: DVKVTQSSRYLVKRTGEKVFLECVQDMDHENMFWYRQDPGLGLRLIYFSYDVKMKEKGDIPEGYSVSREKKERFSLILESASTNQTSMYLCASKTRPAHTQYFGPGTRLTVL.

This clone appeared a few times. The chain employs TRBV20-1 and TRBJ1-2; 10 bases fit TRBD1. Germline V gene data show CDR1 as DFQATT and CDR2 as SNEGSKA (reference sequence). The CDR3 runs 11 residues. With 6 bases clipped from V and 8 bases from J, the junction kept 3 bases outside the gene matches. CDR3: CSAGQGEGYTF. CDR3 DNA: TGCAGTGCAGGACAGGGGGAAGGCTACACCTTC.

V is TRBV5-6 and J is TRBJ2-7; D may correspond to TRBD1 or TRBD2 (5 bases each). The V and J ends lost 2 bases and 2 bases respectively, with 11 bases between them. The CDR3 consists of 14 residues. Germline values: CDR1 SGHDT, CDR2 YYEEEE. This chain's CDR3 is CASSFGTSPYEQYF. The CDR3 bases are TGTGCCAGCAGCTTTGGGACCTCCCCCTACGAGCAGTACTTC.

The chain is built from TRBV7-7 and TRBJ2-2; 12 bases fit TRBD1. J gave up 7 bases and V 8 bases, and 5 bases lay outside the gene matches. Germline values: CDR1 SSHAT, CDR2 FNYEAQ (reference sequence). CDR3 length equals 14 residues. The CDR3 sequence: CASGGTGGGGELFF. CDR3 DNA sequence: TGTGCCAGCGGCGGGACAGGGGGCGGCGGGGAGCTGTTTTTT. Combining the CDR3 with reference TRBV7-7 and TRBJ2-2 gives the whole variable domain GAGVSQSPRYKVTKRGQDVTLRCDPISSHATLYWYQQALGQGPEFLTYFNYEAQPDKSGLPSDRFSAERPEGSISTLTIQRTEQRDSAMYRCASGGTGGGGELFFGEGSRLTVL.

The rearrangement joins TRBV5-4 to TRBJ2-7, with D tentatively TRBD2 (6 bases). The ends were cut back, 4 bases at V and 3 bases at J, with 14 bases in the middle. Germline assignment: CDR1 SGHNT and CDR2 YYREEE (reference sequence). This CDR3 has 14 amino acids. CDR3: CASSAAGSYYEQYF. The CDR3, as DNA: TGTGCCAGCAGCGCGGCCGGGAGCTACTACGAGCAGTACTTC.

This clone was seen a handful of times. In DNA form, the CDR3 reads TGTGCCAGCAGTTCCAGCGGGCCGAACACCGGGGAGCTGTTTTTT. Amino acid sequence: CASSSSGPNTGELFF. The gene calls are TRBV2 and TRBJ2-2; perhaps TRBD2 as D (6 bases). The CDR3 covers 15 residues. Trimming removed 5 bases at V and 0 bases at J, with 10 bases between. From germline, CDR1 is SNHLY and CDR2 FYNNEI.

The chain uses TRBV5-1 and TRBJ2-5; a possible D gene is TRBD1 (5 bases). CDR3 length: 15 amino acids. The germline V gene has CDR1 SGHRS and CDR2 YFSETQ. Trimming took off 0 bases at V and 4 bases at J, with 13 bases between the two ends. CDR3 residues: CASSLEAGRSETQYF. The CDR3 DNA reads TGCGCCAGCAGCTTGGAGGCAGGGCGTTCAGAGACCCAGTACTTC.

This clone was recorded a few times. The rearrangement joins TRBV7-3 to TRBJ2-2; 12 positions agree with TRBD1. Germline values: CDR1 SGHTA, CDR2 FQGTGA. This CDR3 region has 16 residues. V trimming: 1 base; J trimming: 6 bases; junction bases outside the gene matches: 3. In nucleotides, the CDR3 is TGTGCCAGCAGCTTAATGGGACAGGGGGCAGCCGGGGAGCTGTTTTTT. As protein: CASSLMGQGAAGELFF.

The chain employs TRBV11-3 and TRBJ2-3; D tentatively fits TRBD1 or TRBD2 (6 bases each). Trimming removed 8 bases from V and 3 bases from J, with 15 bases in between. From germline, CDR1 is SGHNT and CDR2 YENEEA. This CDR3 has 14 residues. DNA of the CDR3: TGTGCCAGCGCCCAGGGCGGGACAACAGATACGCAGTATTTT. It encodes CASAQGGTTDTQYF.